Listed here are 16 T cell receptor beta chains from one sample, sequenced in a study of OX40 agonist ivuxolimab in advanced cancers. The repertoire was sequenced with immunoSEQ multiplex PCR; TCRdb's copy has only in-frame clones and lacks some. The sample consists of more than 60,000 clones, more than 75% of them appearing once. This specimen was CD4+ or CD8+ T cells sorted from blood, taken in a trial of the OX40 agonist ivuxolimab. The source is an adult with an advanced solid tumor such as melanoma, head and neck, liver or kidney cancer.

The rearrangement joins TRBV9 to TRBJ2-1; 8 nucleotides match TRBD2. This CDR3 has 15 residues. Germline loops: CDR1 SGDLS, CDR2 YYNGEE. The J segment lost 8 bases and the V segment lost 1 base, leaving 8 bases of the junction unmatched. The CDR3 spells CASSVQAGGYDEQFF. DNA of the CDR3: TGTGCCAGCAGCGTACAGGCGGGAGGTTATGATGAGCAGTTCTTC.

This clone was picked up one time. V and J are TRBV9 and TRBJ1-3; tentative D call: TRBD1 (6 bases). V lost 3 bases and J 0 bases, leaving 13 bases between the germline ends. Germline CDR1 SGDLS, CDR2 YYNGEE. There are 16 residues in the CDR3. CDR3 DNA: TGTGCCAGCAGCGAGAGGGGGGACAACTCTGGAAACACCATATATTTT. This codes for CASSERGDNSGNTIYF.

The chain carries TRBV28 and TRBJ1-2; 8 bases fit TRBD1. After removal of 4 bases from V and 6 bases from J, the junction contained 13 bases not matched to a gene. Germline V gene data show CDR1 as MDHEN and CDR2 as SYDVKM. The CDR3 loop spans 16 amino acids. The CDR3 coding sequence is TGTGCCAGCAGTTCGGACCGGGACAGGCCCCAGAATGGCTACACCTTC. Amino acid sequence: CASSSDRDRPQNGYTF.

The chain uses TRBV7-2 and TRBJ1-1, with 8 bases lining up with TRBD1. CDR3 length: 16 residues. J gave up 0 bases and V 5 bases, and 8 bases lay outside the gene matches. Germline loops: CDR1 SGHTA, CDR2 FQGNSA. The CDR3 here is CASSTQGGPMNTEAFF. Here the CDR3 DNA reads TGTGCCAGCAGCACACAGGGGGGACCTATGAACACTGAAGCTTTCTTT. Supplemented by reference TRBV7-2 and TRBJ1-1, the full variable domain reads GAGVSQSPSNKVTEKGKDVELRCDPISGHTALYWYRQSLGQGLEFLIYFQGNSAPDKSGLPSDRFSAERTGGSVSTLTIQRTQQEDSAVYLCASSTQGGPMNTEAFFGQGTRLTVV.

The rearrangement links TRBV6-6 to TRBJ1-2; unclear D gene. The V and J ends lost 5 bases and 1 base respectively, with 8 bases between them. This CDR3 has 13 amino acids. Germline V gene data show CDR1 as MNHNY and CDR2 as SVGAGI (reference sequence). The DNA for the CDR3 is TGTGCCAGCAGTCAACGGAGTAACTATGGCTACACCTTC. This gives the protein CASSQRSNYGYTF.

The rearrangement uses TRBV5-1 and TRBJ2-7, with D maybe TRBD2 (5 bases). Germline V gene sequence: CDR1 SGHRS, CDR2 YFSETQ. With 2 bases removed from V and 3 bases from J, the gap between germline ends came to 9 bases. This CDR3 has 13 amino acids. CDR3 nucleotide sequence: TGCGCCAGCAGCTTACCCGGAGGCTACGAGCAGTACTTC. Protein sequence: CASSLPGGYEQYF.

The chain has TRBV5-4 and TRBJ2-7; perhaps D is TRBD1 or TRBD2 (5 bases each). Trimming pared 0 bases from V and 7 bases from J, leaving 14 bases between. The CDR3 extends over 14 amino acids. The V gene's germline CDR1 is SGHNT and CDR2 YYREEE (reference sequence). The CDR3 is CASSLDGGIDEQYF. The CDR3 region has the DNA TGTGCCAGCAGCTTGGATGGGGGAATCGATGAGCAGTACTTC.

This clone was counted only a few times. V is TRBV6-1 and J is TRBJ1-1; weak D call: TRBD1 (5 bases). V lost 10 bases and J lost 1, with 13 bases in between. In germline, CDR1 is MNHNS, CDR2 SASEGT. This CDR3 is built from 13 residues. The CDR3 protein is CAIAGAPNTEAFF. The CDR3 nucleotides are TGTGCCATCGCCGGGGCCCCGAACACTGAAGCTTTCTTT.

J is TRBJ2-6 and V is TRBV5-5, with D possibly matching TRBD2 (5 bases). This CDR3 comprises 15 residues. V was trimmed by 2 bases and J by 0 bases, leaving 6 bases between them. Per germline, CDR1 SGHKS and CDR2 YYEKEE (reference sequence). CDR3 in DNA: TGTGCCAGCAGCTTCGGGGACTCTGGGGCCAACGTCCTGACTTTC. It specifies CASSFGDSGANVLTF.

The J gene is TRBJ1-1, the V gene TRBV5-4; D unclear. CDR3 length: 12 residues. Germline V CDR1 and CDR2: SGHNT, YYREEE (reference sequence). V was pared by 5 bases and J by 0 bases, with 5 bases between. The CDR3 here is CASRTLNTEAFF. The CDR3 nucleotides read TGTGCCAGCAGAACATTGAACACTGAAGCTTTCTTT.

This chain joins TRBV6-1 and TRBJ1-5; D not certain. V was clipped by 5 bases and J by 9 bases, with 11 bases between them. The CDR3 loop spans 12 amino acids. Looked up from germline, CDR1 is MNHNS and CDR2 is SASEGT. Here the CDR3 reads CASSPPLRPQHF. The CDR3 DNA reads TGTGCCAGCAGTCCCCCTCTGCGGCCCCAGCATTTT.

V and J are TRBV15 and TRBJ1-4, with TRBD1 matching 12 bases. The CDR3 has 17 residues. J was trimmed by 7 bases and V by 3 bases; bases with no gene match: 9. Germline V CDR1 and CDR2: LNHNV, YYDKDF (reference sequence). CDR3 bases: TGTGCCACCAGCAGTTTGGGGACAGGGGGCAAAAGTGAAAAACTGTTTTTT. Translated, it gives CATSSLGTGGKSEKLFF.

The chain carries TRBV7-6 and TRBJ2-1; D is unclear. The CDR3 has 12 amino acids. CDR1 SGHVS and CDR2 FNYEAQ come from the germline V gene. With 1 base removed from V and 9 bases from J, the gap between germline ends came to 7 bases. In nucleotides, the CDR3 is TGTGCCAGCAGCTTAGTCCTGTCTGAGCAGTTCTTC. Its translation: CASSLVLSEQFF.

CDR3 bases: TGCGCCAGCAGCTTCAGGGACTACGAGCAGTACTTC. Its protein is CASSFRDYEQYF. The chain combines TRBV5-1 with TRBJ2-7; D is possibly TRBD1 (5 bases). The CDR3 sequence is 12 residues long. V lost 2 bases and J lost 3, with 6 bases in between. The germline V gene encodes CDR1 SGHRS and CDR2 YFSETQ.

The gene calls are TRBV19 and TRBJ2-5; unclear D gene. There are 11 residues in the CDR3. V was clipped by 8 bases and J by 1 base, with 5 bases between them. CDR1 is LNHDA, CDR2 SQIVND, per germline (reference sequence). This chain's CDR3 is CASGIQETQYF. CDR3 in DNA: TGTGCCAGTGGGATCCAAGAGACCCAGTACTTC. Combining the CDR3 with reference TRBV19 and TRBJ2-5 gives the whole variable domain DGGITQSPKYLFRKEGQNVTLSCEQNLNHDAMYWYRQDPGQGLRLIYYSQIVNDFQKGDIAEGYSVSREKKESFPLTVTSAQKNPTAFYLCASGIQETQYFGPGTRLLVL.

The table lists this clone with a count of one. The chain employs TRBV6-6 and TRBJ1-1; the D is unclear. Per the germline V gene, CDR1 is MNHNY and CDR2 is SVGAGI (reference sequence). The ends were cut back, 1 base at V and 3 bases at J, with 12 bases in the middle. This CDR3 comprises 15 residues. This chain's CDR3 is CASSYFLGRDTEAFF. The DNA for the CDR3 is TGTGCCAGCAGTTACTTCTTAGGCCGGGACACTGAAGCTTTCTTT.